Below, 27 T cell receptor beta chains from the same sample are listed, as sequenced in a study of blood T cell repertoires in COVID-19. The repertoire was sequenced with immunoSEQ multiplex PCR; TCRdb's copy has only in-frame clones and lacks some. Counted here are some 180,000 clones, roughly 86% occurring once; the ten biggest clones make up approximately 2.6%. The specimen was peripheral blood. The receptor source for this set is a woman of 80 years or more with COVID-19, enrolled during active disease.

The V call is TRBV18, the J call TRBJ1-1; the D is unclear. CDR3 length: 13 residues. CDR1 and CDR2 (germline): KGHSH, LQKENI. V was pared by 3 bases and J by 5 bases, with 10 bases between. The CDR3 loop reads CASSPTVMTEAFF. The CDR3 bases are TGTGCCAGCTCACCTACGGTGATGACTGAAGCTTTCTTT.

This sequence joins TRBV18 and TRBJ1-2, with TRBD1 matching 10 bases. V shed 4 bases and J 3 bases; nucleotides not matched to a gene: 5. This CDR3 is 15 amino acids long. Germline V gives CDR1 KGHSH, CDR2 LQKENI. The CDR3 DNA is TGTGCCAGCTCACACGGGACAGGGGTAGACTATGGCTACACCTTC. Residues: CASSHGTGVDYGYTF.

The DNA for the CDR3 is TGCGCCAGCAGCTTGGCGGCAGGGGGCATCGGTGAAAAACTGTTTTTT. Its protein product is CASSLAAGGIGEKLFF. This chain joins TRBV5-1 and TRBJ1-4, with 8 bases matching TRBD1. The germline V gene encodes CDR1 SGHRS and CDR2 YFSETQ. The CDR3 is made up of 16 amino acids. J gave up 7 bases and V 0 bases, and 8 bases lay outside the gene matches.

This rearrangement joins TRBV7-8 to TRBJ2-7; 10 bases agree with TRBD1. V dropped 5 bases and J dropped 4; count of bases not matched to a gene: 17. Germline-derived CDR1 and CDR2 are SGHVS and FQNEAQ. CDR3 length equals 18 residues. CDR3 amino acids: CASSIHRDRGPKGYEQYF. CDR3 coding DNA: TGTGCCAGCAGCATCCACCGGGACAGGGGTCCGAAGGGGTACGAGCAGTACTTC.

The V and J genes are TRBV3-1 (or the pseudogene TRBV3-2) and TRBJ2-5; TRBD1 is a possible D gene (5 bases). CDR3 length: 16 amino acids. Germline V gene sequence: CDR1 LGHDT, CDR2 YNNKEL (reference sequence). With 2 bases removed from V and 1 base from J, the gap between germline ends came to 14 bases. As DNA, the CDR3 is TGTGCCAGCAGCCAAAGTCAGGGCCCGATCCAAGAGACCCAGTACTTC. This codes for CASSQSQGPIQETQYF.

The V gene is TRBV18, the J gene TRBJ2-3; 12 positions agree with TRBD2. Germline values: CDR1 KGHSH, CDR2 LQKENI. The CDR3 length is 17 residues. V lost 4 bases, J lost 5 bases, and 10 bases stayed unmatched. CDR3 region: CASSLNRPGLAGDTQYF. The CDR3 nucleotides are TGTGCCAGCTCACTAAACCGACCGGGACTAGCGGGAGATACGCAGTATTTT.

This clone appeared a single time. The rearrangement joins TRBV18 to TRBJ1-3; no firm D call. Deletions cut 0 bases from V and 5 bases from J, with 11 bases between. Germline CDR1 is KGHSH and CDR2 is LQKENI. This CDR3 has 15 amino acids. The CDR3: CASSPPWTGRNTIYF. The CDR3 DNA reads as TGTGCCAGCTCACCACCCTGGACGGGGAGAAACACCATATATTTT.

The chain employs TRBV27 and TRBJ1-5; D call uncertain. This CDR3 has 17 amino acids. CDR1 and CDR2 from the germline V gene are MNHEY and SMNVEV (reference sequence). V lost 6 bases and J 0 bases, leaving 18 bases between the germline ends. Written as DNA, the CDR3 is TGTGCCAGCAGCCGAGTCGGGTCCTTCAATAGCAATCAGCCCCAGCATTTT. Its protein is CASSRVGSFNSNQPQHF.

V gene TRBV5-4 combines with J gene TRBJ1-2; 8 bases map to TRBD1. This CDR3 comprises 13 residues. The germline CDR1 and CDR2 sequences are SGHNT and YYREEE (reference sequence). Unmatched junction bases numbered 3, after V lost 2 bases and J lost 6 bases. In nucleotides, the CDR3 is TGTGCCAGCAGCTTTGGACAGGGAGATGGCTACACCTTC. It yields the protein CASSFGQGDGYTF.

The V call is TRBV5-4, the J call TRBJ2-2; the match to TRBD1 covers 8 bases. Germline loops: CDR1 SGHNT, CDR2 YYREEE (reference sequence). With 2 bases clipped from V and 4 bases from J, the junction kept 4 bases outside the gene matches. The CDR3 consists of 15 residues. CDR3 in amino acids: CASSLLDRGTGELFF. The CDR3 nucleotides are TGTGCCAGCAGCTTACTTGACAGGGGCACCGGGGAGCTGTTTTTT.

V and J are TRBV6-4 and TRBJ2-7; tentatively, D is TRBD2 (6 bases). The length of the CDR3 is 12 residues. V lost 6 bases and J lost 3, with 9 bases in between. The germline V gene has CDR1 MRHNA and CDR2 SNTAGT. CDR3 loop: CASSTGVYEQYF. The CDR3 region has the DNA TGTGCCAGCAGCACGGGGGTCTACGAGCAGTACTTC.

This chain joins TRBV7-3 and TRBJ1-2; 7 bases are shared with TRBD1. The CDR3 runs to 16 residues. CDR1 and CDR2 from the germline V gene are SGHTA and FQGTGA. V trimming: 2 bases; J trimming: 4 bases; junction bases outside the gene matches: 10. The CDR3 DNA follows: TGTGCCAGCAGCTTATGGCGGGACAGTTTCTTCTATGGCTACACCTTC. Translated, it gives CASSLWRDSFFYGYTF. Complete variable domain (other parts from reference TRBV7-3 and TRBJ1-2): GAGVSQTPSNKVTEKGKYVELRCDPISGHTALYWYRQSLGQGPEFLIYFQGTGAADDSGLPNDRFFAVRPEGSVSTLKIQRTERGDSAVYLCASSLWRDSFFYGYTFGSGTRLTVV.

This clone was counted between two and nine times. The chain recombines TRBV27 with TRBJ1-1; the match to TRBD1 covers 9 bases. The CDR3 length is 13 residues. V shed 4 bases, J shed 6 bases, and the junction held 3 bases outside the gene matches. The germline V gene has CDR1 MNHEY and CDR2 SMNVEV (reference sequence). The CDR3 region is CASSWGQGSEAFF. CDR3 nucleotide sequence: TGTGCCAGCAGTTGGGGACAGGGCTCTGAAGCTTTCTTT.

V usage is TRBV24-1 and J usage is TRBJ2-2; 7 bases fit TRBD2. J was trimmed by 9 bases and V by 4 bases; bases with no gene match: 4. The CDR3 contains 13 residues. CDR1 KGHDR and CDR2 SFDVKD come from the germline V gene. CDR3 sequence: CATSEAGARELFF. DNA of the CDR3: TGTGCCACCAGTGAGGCGGGAGCCCGGGAGCTGTTTTTT.

The CDR3 reads CAWSRSTYEQYF. CDR3 bases: TGTGCCTGGTCCAGAAGTACCTACGAGCAGTACTTC. V is TRBV30 and J is TRBJ2-7; the D is unclear. The CDR3 totals 12 residues. V was pared by 5 bases and J by 2 bases, with 10 bases between. The germline gives CDR1 GTSNPN, CDR2 SVGIG (reference sequence).

This chain joins TRBV6-2 or TRBV6-3 and TRBJ2-7; 11 bases line up with TRBD2. The CDR3 has 15 amino acids. With V trimmed by 2 bases and J by 3 bases, 3 bases remained unmatched. CDR1 and CDR2 from the germline V gene are MNHEY and SVGEGT. The CDR3 is CASSYRGLADYEQYF. The CDR3 bases are TGTGCCAGCAGTTACCGGGGACTAGCGGACTACGAGCAGTACTTC.

The chain links TRBV18 to TRBJ2-3; 10 bases map to TRBD2. The junction had 5 bases not matched to a gene; V was cut back by 5 bases and J by 3 bases. Germline CDR1 is KGHSH and CDR2 is LQKENI. This CDR3 contains 15 residues. This CDR3 reads CASSFTSGITDTQYF. CDR3 in DNA: TGTGCCAGCTCATTTACTAGCGGGATAACAGATACGCAGTATTTT.

The chain carries TRBV5-1 and TRBJ1-1; D perhaps matches TRBD1 (6 bases). The ends were cut back, 4 bases at V and 1 base at J, with 11 bases in the middle. Germline values: CDR1 SGHRS, CDR2 YFSETQ. This CDR3 has 14 amino acids. The CDR3 region is CASSTQTGNTEAFF. The CDR3 DNA follows: TGCGCCAGCAGCACCCAGACAGGGAACACTGAAGCTTTCTTT.

The chain is built from TRBV18 and TRBJ1-5; D is possibly TRBD1 (5 bases). The CDR3 length is 17 residues. Germline lookup yields CDR1 KGHSH and CDR2 LQKENI. Trimming removed 0 bases from V and 7 bases from J, with 19 bases in between. The DNA of the CDR3 is TGTGCCAGCTCACCACCGGCAGGATTTAAGGGGTACCAGCCCCAGCATTTT. This sequence encodes CASSPPAGFKGYQPQHF.

CDR3 region: CASSLMRQLNTEAFF. CDR3 bases: TGTGCCAGCAGCTTAATGAGGCAGTTGAACACTGAAGCTTTCTTT. The genes are TRBV7-2 and TRBJ1-1; D unresolved. Per germline, CDR1 SGHTA and CDR2 FQGNSA. The CDR3 covers 15 residues. Deletions cut 2 bases from V and 0 bases from J, with 10 bases between.

The chain links TRBV6-2 or TRBV6-3 to TRBJ1-2; the D gene is possibly TRBD1 (5 bases). CDR3 length: 14 residues. Trimming stripped 0 bases from V and 7 bases from J, with 12 bases between. Per germline, CDR1 MNHEY and CDR2 SVGEGT. CDR3 sequence reads: CASSYSGPRVGYTF. The CDR3 region has the DNA TGTGCCAGCAGTTACTCGGGGCCCCGAGTTGGCTACACCTTC.

The chain combines TRBV4-1 with TRBJ1-2; TRBD1 matches at 8 bases. The V segment lost 4 bases and the J segment 8 bases; nucleotides outside the gene matches: 12. Per the germline V gene, CDR1 is MGHRA and CDR2 is YSYEKL. This CDR3 region has 15 residues. CDR3 in amino acids: CASSPAGQGGGGYTF. CDR3 DNA: TGCGCCAGCAGCCCAGCTGGACAGGGAGGAGGAGGCTACACCTTC.

This chain uses TRBV28 with TRBJ2-2, with TRBD2 matching 9 bases. This CDR3 is built from 14 residues. Germline-derived CDR1 and CDR2 are MDHEN and SYDVKM. Losses at the gene ends were 7 bases for V and 5 bases for J; bases not matched to a gene: 5. The CDR3 DNA reads TGTGCCAGCACCGGACTAGCGCTTACCGGGGAGCTGTTTTTT. The encoded protein is CASTGLALTGELFF.

This clone appeared once. The V call is TRBV6-6, the J call TRBJ1-1; possibly TRBD1 for D (5 bases). Germline V gives CDR1 MNHNY, CDR2 SVGAGI (reference sequence). This CDR3 has 17 residues. V was clipped by 5 bases and J by 7 bases, with 26 bases between them. The CDR3 region is CASSPHSWGGRSGEAFF. The CDR3 region has the DNA TGTGCCAGCAGTCCCCACTCGTGGGGCGGAAGGTCTGGTGAAGCTTTCTTT.

The chain has TRBV12-3 or TRBV12-4 and TRBJ1-2; D ambiguous. The V end lost 6 bases, the J end lost 6 bases, and 14 bases lay between the germline ends. The CDR3 spans 13 residues. This chain's CDR3 is CASRPGSSDGYTF. In DNA form, the CDR3 reads TGTGCCAGCAGGCCGGGGTCATCGGATGGCTACACCTTC.

This clone was recorded only once. V gene TRBV15 combines with J gene TRBJ1-1; D perhaps matches TRBD1 (6 bases). Per germline, CDR1 LNHNV and CDR2 YYDKDF (reference sequence). The CDR3 extends over 14 amino acids. Trimming took 2 bases from V and 4 from J, leaving 11 bases between them. The CDR3 loop is CATSRQGSGTEAFF. CDR3 DNA: TGTGCCACCAGCAGACAGGGGAGCGGCACTGAAGCTTTCTTT.

This rearrangement joins TRBV6-5 to TRBJ1-4; the match to TRBD1 covers 7 bases. The CDR3 runs 14 residues. Germline values: CDR1 MNHEY, CDR2 SVGAGI. The junction had 8 bases not matched to a gene; V was cut back by 5 bases and J by 8 bases. In DNA, the CDR3 is TGTGCCAGCAGTCCGACAGGGTTTGAGGAAAAACTGTTTTTT. It encodes CASSPTGFEEKLFF.